This TCR delta chain was found in a study of Vδ1+ human thymocytes. Overall study findings and caveats: Thymic delta-chain repertoires held around 20% Vdelta2 sequences and few Vdelta3, despite high sort purity. Highly polyclonal TRG and TRD repertoires with Gaussian CDR3 length distributions appeared in thymus. Bulk repertoire data may be misinterpreted because of unexpected Vdelta2 sequences.

The sorted cells were CD3+ Vdelta1+ Vdelta2- thymocytes from alphabeta-depleted thymus. This clone has a handful of counts. No antigen is known for it. Sequences come from RNA converted to cDNA by reverse transcription. CDR3 amplicons came from multiplex PCR with pooled V-gene forward and constant-region reverse primers. TCRdb applied CATT to the multiplex PCR reads for clone calling. This sample yields tens of thousands of delta-chain clones, of which around 15% are seen a single time; approximately 0.4% belongs to the top ten. The V and J ends lost 0 bases and 9 bases, in that order; junction bases with no gene match: 11. The CDR3 is made up of 16 amino acids. Germline loops: CDR1 TSWWSYY, CDR2 QGS.

V is TRDV1 and J is TRDJ1, with 9 bases identical to TRDD3. Material for sequencing was Vdelta1+ gamma-delta thymocytes from the thymus. Stated subset: FACS-sorted CD3+ TCRalphabeta- TCRVdelta1+ TCRVdelta2- thymocytes. The TCR was taken from a girl under three years old who had congenital heart surgery. The CDR3 DNA is TGTGCTCTTGGGGAACTGCCTAGCTGGGGGATTTCGGAACTCATCTTT. It specifies CALGELPSWGISELIF.